A selection of T cell receptor beta chains follows, all from one sample in a study of cytomegalovirus exposure and HLA in healthy donors. Sequencing used immunoSEQ multiplex PCR; TCRdb keeps in-frame clones, though not all of them. The data contain 170,000 or so clones, roughly 83% of them singletons. The sample consisted of PBMCs. Receptors were obtained from a boy aged 2 to 10 in good health and CMV-seronegative. Both conserved end residues are part of each CDR3. Fields, in order: J gene, clone size, V gene, D gene, CDR3 DNA, CDR3 protein. The D gene is left open where the match is weak. Not all rows give a size; the values are once, few, many and, for expanded clones, a class.

j_gene: TRBJ1-5
abundance: NA
v_gene: TRBV7-2
d_gene: NA
CDR3nt: TGTGCCAGCAGCTTAGACAGTAATAGCAATCAGCCCCAGCATTTT
CDR3aa: CASSLDSNSNQPQHF

j_gene: TRBJ2-5
abundance: NA
v_gene: TRBV18
d_gene: NA
CDR3nt: TGTGCCAGCTCACCGCAGGAGGGAACAAGAGAGACCCAGTACTTC
CDR3aa: CASSPQEGTRETQYF

j_gene: TRBJ2-7
abundance: once
v_gene: TRBV27
d_gene: TRBD2
CDR3nt: TGTGCCAGCAGTTTAGCTCTATCGGCTAGCGGGAGGTCCTACGAGCAGTACTTC
CDR3aa: CASSLALSASGRSYEQYF

j_gene: TRBJ2-1
abundance: NA
v_gene: TRBV10-1
d_gene: TRBD2
CDR3nt: TGCGCCAGCAGTCCTACTAGCGGAGGGAACAATGAGCAGTTCTTC
CDR3aa: CASSPTSGGNNEQFF

j_gene: TRBJ2-7
abundance: NA
v_gene: TRBV5-1
d_gene: TRBD2
CDR3nt: TGCGCCAGCAGCGAGAGCTATAGCGGGAGCGGTTACGAGCAGTACTTC
CDR3aa: CASSESYSGSGYEQYF

j_gene: TRBJ2-7
abundance: NA
v_gene: TRBV5-6
d_gene: TRBD2
CDR3nt: TGTGCCAGCAGCTTGGGCGGGGGCTACGAGCAGTACTTC
CDR3aa: CASSLGGGYEQYF

j_gene: TRBJ2-3
abundance: NA
v_gene: TRBV14
d_gene: NA
CDR3nt: TGTGCCAGCAGCCAGACGACAGGTGTGACAGATACGCAGTATTTT
CDR3aa: CASSQTTGVTDTQYF

j_gene: TRBJ1-2
abundance: NA
v_gene: TRBV7-9
d_gene: NA
CDR3nt: TGTGCCAGCAGCTTAGACACGCGGGCCTACTATGGCTACACCTTC
CDR3aa: CASSLDTRAYYGYTF

j_gene: TRBJ1-2
abundance: NA
v_gene: TRBV28
d_gene: NA
CDR3nt: TGTGCCAGCAGTTCCCGGGTACCCCACACCTTC
CDR3aa: CASSSRVPHTF

j_gene: TRBJ2-5
abundance: NA
v_gene: TRBV10-3
d_gene: NA
CDR3nt: TGTGCCATCAGTTCCGGACAGCAAGAGACCCAGTACTTC
CDR3aa: CAISSGQQETQYF

j_gene: TRBJ1-1
abundance: NA
v_gene: TRBV28
d_gene: NA
CDR3nt: TGTGCCAGCAGTTTCTTCACAGATTTTAACACTGAAGCTTTCTTT
CDR3aa: CASSFFTDFNTEAFF

j_gene: TRBJ1-2
abundance: once
v_gene: TRBV9
d_gene: TRBD1
CDR3nt: TGTGCCAGCAGCGCTTCACAGGGGATGGGCTACACCTTC
CDR3aa: CASSASQGMGYTF

j_gene: TRBJ2-7
abundance: NA
v_gene: TRBV11-3
d_gene: NA
CDR3nt: TGTGCCAGCAGCTTCGTCGGGGAGGACCCAACCTACGAGCAGTACTTC
CDR3aa: CASSFVGEDPTYEQYF

j_gene: TRBJ1-4
abundance: NA
v_gene: TRBV11-2
d_gene: TRBD1
CDR3nt: TGTGCCAGCAGCTTTGGTGGATGGACAGGAAGCCTGTTTTTT
CDR3aa: CASSFGGWTGSLFF

j_gene: TRBJ2-7
abundance: NA
v_gene: TRBV6-1
d_gene: TRBD1
CDR3nt: TGTGCCACCTCGACGGGACAGGAGCAGTACTTC
CDR3aa: CATSTGQEQYF

j_gene: TRBJ2-7
abundance: NA
v_gene: TRBV29-1
d_gene: NA
CDR3nt: TGCAGCGTCCCCAACCCGGCCCTAGCCTACGAGCAGTACTTC
CDR3aa: CSVPNPALAYEQYF

j_gene: TRBJ1-2
abundance: NA
v_gene: TRBV4-1
d_gene: TRBD1
CDR3nt: TGCGCCAGCAGCCAAGAAGGGACAGGGGCCTATGGCTACACCTTC
CDR3aa: CASSQEGTGAYGYTF

j_gene: TRBJ1-1
abundance: NA
v_gene: TRBV7-9
d_gene: NA
CDR3nt: TGTGCCAGCAGCAGAAGGGGGGGGCTGCACACTGAAGCTTTCTTT
CDR3aa: CASSRRGGLHTEAFF

j_gene: TRBJ1-5
abundance: NA
v_gene: TRBV21-1
d_gene: NA
CDR3nt: TGTGCCAGCAGCGGGGGCGTGGGGCAGCCCCAGCATTTT
CDR3aa: CASSGGVGQPQHF

j_gene: TRBJ2-3
abundance: NA
v_gene: TRBV5-1
d_gene: TRBD2
CDR3nt: TGCGCCAGCAGCGGGACTGTTAGCGGGATAGGTGCAGATACGCAGTATTTT
CDR3aa: CASSGTVSGIGADTQYF

j_gene: TRBJ2-1
abundance: few
v_gene: TRBV7-2
d_gene: NA
CDR3nt: TGTGCCAGCAGCTTGCGTTCCTCCTACAATGAGCAGTTCTTC
CDR3aa: CASSLRSSYNEQFF

j_gene: TRBJ1-2
abundance: NA
v_gene: TRBV6-5
d_gene: NA
CDR3nt: TGTGCCAGCAGTTCCGGACAGCCTCGGGTATATGGCTACACCTTC
CDR3aa: CASSSGQPRVYGYTF

j_gene: TRBJ1-5
abundance: NA
v_gene: TRBV27
d_gene: NA
CDR3nt: TGTGCCAGCAGTTTTAACGGGGGCAATCAGCCCCAGCATTTT
CDR3aa: CASSFNGGNQPQHF

j_gene: TRBJ2-3
abundance: NA
v_gene: TRBV5-4
d_gene: TRBD1
CDR3nt: TGTGCCAGCAGCTTAAGGGGGCTACGCACAGATACGCAGTATTTT
CDR3aa: CASSLRGLRTDTQYF

j_gene: TRBJ1-5
abundance: once
v_gene: TRBV9
d_gene: NA
CDR3nt: TGTGCCAGCAGCGTAAACACCAGCAATCAGCCCCAGCATTTT
CDR3aa: CASSVNTSNQPQHF

j_gene: TRBJ2-7
abundance: NA
v_gene: TRBV5-6
d_gene: NA
CDR3nt: TGTGCCAGCAGCCGGGGATCCTACGAGCAGTACTTC
CDR3aa: CASSRGSYEQYF

j_gene: TRBJ1-2
abundance: NA
v_gene: TRBV7-2
d_gene: TRBD1
CDR3nt: TGTGCCAGCAGCTTATCTCCGGGGACAGTCCGTCGTAAGCATGGCTACACCTTC
CDR3aa: CASSLSPGTVRRKHGYTF